One sample yielded the 5 T cell receptor delta chains listed below, sequenced in a study of γδ T cells in repeated Plasmodium falciparum infection (dated by TCRdb to the early 2020s). Library preparation employed multiplex PCR. Reads for this sample came from an Illumina MiSeq. TCRdb called clones afresh from the public reads with CATT; identical DNA rows were later merged. The sample table holds about 57,000 delta-chain clones, of which roughly 1.8% were seen once. In total, the top ten clones hold over 12% of the sample. For bulk TCR repertoire analysis, Vgamma9/Vdelta2+ and Vdelta2-negative gammadelta T cell populations were flow-sorted out of peripheral blood mononuclear cells. The sample comprised gamma-delta T cells from blood. The receptors stem from a pool of human donors (malaria-infected and uninfected, not separated).

On this clone itself: TCRdb assigns this DNA the protein of a much larger clone, which departs from its translation at residue 16; this likely reflects a read error, and the protein shown comes from translating the DNA. The chain uses TRDV1 and TRDJ1; 7 bases match TRDD3. In germline, CDR1 is TSWWSYY, CDR2 QGS. V trimming: 1 base; J trimming: 0 bases; junction bases outside the gene matches: 38. There are 27 residues in the CDR3. In nucleotides, the CDR3 is TGTGCTCTTGGGGAACCTTACCTCCCTCGTTGCTACAGCGGGATCTATACTGGGGACACTAACACCGATAAACTCATCTTT. Translating it yields CALGEPYLPRCYSGIYTGDTNTDKLIF.

This clone was seen a handful of times. The TCRdb record carries a much larger clone's protein, which differs from this DNA's translation at residue 7; a read error is the likely cause, and the protein listed here is the DNA translation. V is TRDV1 and J is TRDJ3; D may be TRDD2 (6 bases). TCRdb does not report a J gene; here it was assigned by matching the DNA to germline references. Germline lookup yields CDR1 TSWWSYY and CDR2 QGS. Trimming took off 0 bases at V and 4 bases at J, with 31 bases between the two ends. This CDR3 contains 24 residues. The CDR3 coding sequence is TGTGCTCTTGGGGAACTAAGTTCCTCCAGATTACTGCAACCTTTCCTATGGGACACCCGACAGATGTTTTTC. It is translated as CALGELSSSRLLQPFLWDTRQMFF.

This clone was counted ten times or more. The protein TCRdb lists belongs to a much larger clone and differs from this DNA's translation at residue 6, which points to a read error; the protein shown is made from the DNA. The gene calls are TRDV1 and TRDJ1, with D possibly matching TRDD3 (6 bases). The CDR3 sequence is 16 residues long. The V gene lost 1 base and the J gene lost 4 bases, with 16 bases spanning the gap. The germline V gene has CDR1 TSWWSYY and CDR2 QGS. In DNA, the CDR3 is TGTGCTCTTGGGGAACCCCTACTGGGTGCTAGCGATAAACTCATCTTT. This translates into CALGEPLLGASDKLIF.

This clone appeared many times. The translation of this DNA and the TCRdb protein of a much larger clone differ at residue 8, probably owing to a read error; the protein shown here is translated from the DNA. The J gene is TRDJ1, the V gene TRDV1; 7 bases agree with TRDD3. In germline, CDR1 is TSWWSYY, CDR2 QGS. V gave up 4 bases and J gave up 0 bases; unmatched junction bases: 17. The CDR3 runs to 19 residues. CDR3 coding DNA: TGTGCTCTTGGGGGGGGCGTCCCCAGGATACGCTCGTACACCGATAAACTCATCTTT. Translated, it gives CALGGGVPRIRSYTDKLIF.

As concerns this clone: The protein given by TCRdb reflects a much larger clone and differs at residue 3 from this DNA's translation, likely from a read error; the protein shown is the DNA's translation. The V and J genes are TRDV3 and TRDJ1; TRDD2 agrees at 9 bases. The CDR3 contains 19 residues. Germline loops: CDR1 TVYSNPD, CDR2 GDNSRS (reference sequence). Trimming at V came to 4 bases and at J to 0 bases, leaving 21 bases not matched to a gene. The CDR3 DNA reads TGTGCCTGTACCTTCCTACGTACTGGGGTGTTAGGGTACACCGATAAACTCATCTTT. Its protein is CACTFLRTGVLGYTDKLIF.